Presented here are 16 T cell receptor beta chains from one specimen sequenced in a study of spatial heterogeneity in lung cancer. Points from the study as a whole: How many expanded intratumoral alpha and beta TCRs were present tracked the tumor mutation count, which was a count of nonsynonymous mutations.

Specified time point: sample taken at primary tumor resection. Via MiXCR, TCRdb re-called the 5' RACE reads, giving one row per CDR3 protein. The data contain roughly 8,000 distinct CDR3 sequences, roughly 9.6% of them singletons. No cognate antigen is known for these TCRs. This specimen consisted of lung tumor tissue, obtained at surgery. The receptor source for this set is a male donor with early-stage non-small cell lung cancer.

This clonotype occurred many times. The CDR3 loop is CASSQINEKLFF. Here the CDR3 DNA reads TGTGCCAGCAGCCAAATAAATGAAAAACTGTTTTTT. The J gene is TRBJ1-4, the V gene TRBV3-1; D unresolved. V dropped 2 bases and J dropped 5 bases, with 3 bases sitting between them. This CDR3 is 12 amino acids long. The germline gives CDR1 LGHDT, CDR2 YNNKEL (reference sequence). Based on the CDR3 plus reference TRBV3-1 and TRBJ1-4, the full variable domain is DTAVSQTPKYLVTQMGNDKSIKCEQNLGHDTMYWYKQDSKKFLKIMFSYNNKELIINETVPNRFSPKSPDKAHLNLHINSLELGDSAVYFCASSQINEKLFFGSGTQLSVL.

This clonotype was picked up many times. The CDR3 sequence is CASSSWTAMNTEAFF. CDR3 coding DNA: TGTGCCAGCAGCTCCTGGACAGCCATGAACACTGAAGCTTTCTTT. The chain joins TRBV7-2 to TRBJ1-1; D might be TRBD1 (6 bases). The CDR3 is 15 amino acids. The germline V gene has CDR1 SGHTA and CDR2 FQGNSA. Deletions cut 4 bases from V and 0 bases from J, with 12 bases between.

There are many counts of this clonotype. The genes are TRBV10-3 and TRBJ1-1; possibly TRBD1 for D (5 bases). The CDR3 length is 13 residues. Germline V gives CDR1 ENHRY, CDR2 SYGVKD. V lost 3 bases and J 1 base, leaving 6 bases between the germline ends. The CDR3 bases are TGTGCCATCAGTGAAGGGGAGAACACTGAAGCTTTCTTT. Amino acids: CAISEGENTEAFF.

By sample fraction, this clonotype is large. The chain combines TRBV20-1 with TRBJ2-3, with D unclear. The CDR3 covers 16 residues. V gave up 2 bases and J gave up 2 bases, with 17 bases separating them. Germline CDR1 DFQATT, CDR2 SNEGSKA (reference sequence). The CDR3 spells CSARTYTAGATDTQYF. CDR3 DNA: TGCAGTGCTAGAACCTACACGGCCGGAGCCACAGATACGCAGTATTTT.

This clonotype showed up many times. This chain connects TRBV12-3 or TRBV12-4 to TRBJ2-3, with a possible D match to TRBD1 (5 bases). The CDR3 totals 13 residues. Trimming left V 1 base short and J 3 bases short, with 5 bases between. CDR3 in DNA: TGTGCCAGCAGTTTAGGACAGACAGATACGCAGTATTTT. Its protein product is CASSLGQTDTQYF.

This clonotype is medium-sized by share. The chain links TRBV28 to TRBJ1-2, with D hard to call. Germline loops: CDR1 MDHEN, CDR2 SYDVKM. The CDR3 totals 16 residues. V was trimmed by 5 bases and J by 2 bases, leaving 18 bases between them. CDR3 sequence: CASSPLGLTLNYGYTF. CDR3 bases: TGTGCCAGCAGTCCACTCGGACTGACCCTCAACTATGGCTACACCTTC.

This chain connects TRBV6-2 or TRBV6-3 to TRBJ1-1, with D unclear. The CDR3 is made up of 14 amino acids. The ends were cut back, 4 bases at V and 6 bases at J, with 15 bases in the middle. Per the germline V gene, CDR1 is MNHEY and CDR2 is SVGEGT. The CDR3 DNA reads as TGTGCCAGCAGTTCCTCGCGGCCTGGGGCTGAAGCTTTCTTT. It translates to CASSSSRPGAEAFF.

This clonotype was observed at least ten times. This chain connects TRBV5-1 to TRBJ1-1; a possible D gene is TRBD1 (6 bases). The V and J ends lost 4 bases and 6 bases respectively, with 16 bases between them. This CDR3 spans 14 amino acids. Germline V gene lookup returns CDR1 SGHRS and CDR2 YFSETQ. Here the CDR3 reads CASSGGVLGAEAFF. In DNA form, the CDR3 reads TGCGCCAGCAGCGGGGGCGTCTTGGGAGCTGAAGCTTTCTTT.

The table lists this clonotype with many counts. The genes are TRBV2 and TRBJ2-7; D may be TRBD1 (5 bases). The CDR3 is made up of 15 amino acids. The V and J ends lost 4 bases and 2 bases respectively, with 15 bases between them. CDR1 and CDR2 from the germline V gene are SNHLY and FYNNEI. CDR3 DNA: TGTGCCAGCAGTGGTCGACAGCGACCTACCTACGAGCAGTACTTC. Encoded protein: CASSGRQRPTYEQYF. Combining the CDR3 with reference TRBV2 and TRBJ2-7 gives the whole variable domain EPEVTQTPSHQVTQMGQEVILRCVPISNHLYFYWYRQILGQKVEFLVSFYNNEISEKSEIFDDQFSVERPDGSNFTLKIRSTKLEDSAMYFCASSGRQRPTYEQYFGPGTRLTVT.

This clonotype ranks as medium-sized. V usage is TRBV7-8 and J usage is TRBJ1-1, with a tentative D call TRBD1 (6 bases). The V gene lost 5 bases and the J gene lost 7 bases, with 14 bases spanning the gap. CDR3 length: 13 residues. CDR1 SGHVS and CDR2 FQNEAQ come from the germline V gene. CDR3 bases: TGTGCCAGCAGCCTTACCGGACAGTATGAAGCTTTCTTT. Protein sequence: CASSLTGQYEAFF.

This clonotype has ten or more counts. The chain combines TRBV5-1 with TRBJ1-1, with no clear D. V was cut by 1 base and J by 5 bases, with 6 bases left in between. The CDR3 has 12 residues. Germline lookup yields CDR1 SGHRS and CDR2 YFSETQ. This CDR3 is CASSLTLTEAFF. The CDR3 region has the DNA TGCGCCAGCAGCTTGACTTTAACTGAAGCTTTCTTT. The full variable domain, completed using reference TRBV5-1 and TRBJ1-1, is KAGVTQTPRYLIKTRGQQVTLSCSPISGHRSVSWYQQTPGQGLQFLFEYFSETQRNKGNFPGRFSGRQFSNSRSEMNVSTLELGDSALYLCASSLTLTEAFFGQGTRLTVV.

The sample holds a few counts of this clonotype. This chain uses TRBV28 with TRBJ1-6; 10 positions agree with TRBD1. Germline V gene lookup returns CDR1 MDHEN and CDR2 SYDVKM. The CDR3 loop spans 15 amino acids. Unmatched junction bases numbered 4, after V lost 2 bases and J lost 9 bases. CDR3 sequence: CASSLPTGGFSPLHF. DNA for the CDR3: TGTGCCAGCAGTTTACCGACAGGGGGCTTTTCACCCCTCCACTTT.

In this sample, this clonotype is medium-sized. The chain combines TRBV7-8 with TRBJ2-7, with 11 bases fitting TRBD2. V shed 5 bases and J 5 bases; nucleotides not matched to a gene: 5. The V gene's germline CDR1 is SGHVS and CDR2 FQNEAQ. The CDR3 extends over 14 amino acids. CDR3 sequence: CASSLLGLADEQYF. DNA for the CDR3: TGTGCCAGCAGCCTGCTGGGACTAGCGGACGAGCAGTACTTC.

This clonotype occurred many times. V usage is TRBV7-9 and J usage is TRBJ1-1; D gene uncertain. CDR3 length: 12 amino acids. With 3 bases removed from V and 3 bases from J, the gap between germline ends came to 5 bases. The germline V gene encodes CDR1 SEHNR and CDR2 FQNEAQ (reference sequence). The CDR3 region has the DNA TGTGCCAGCAGCTTCCTCGACACTGAAGCTTTCTTT. Protein sequence: CASSFLDTEAFF.

V is TRBV6-5 and J is TRBJ2-2; D is tentatively TRBD1 or TRBD2 (6 bases each). CDR3 length: 15 amino acids. The V and J ends lost 11 bases and 2 bases respectively, with 18 bases between them. Germline V gene data show CDR1 as MNHEY and CDR2 as SVGAGI. The CDR3 loop is CASSGGLKNTGELFF. The CDR3 DNA reads as TGTGCCTCGTCCGGGGGCCTCAAAAACACCGGGGAGCTGTTTTTT.

There are many counts of this clonotype. The chain links TRBV9 to TRBJ2-3, with a possible D match to TRBD2 (5 bases). This CDR3 comprises 14 residues. Germline CDR1 reads SGDLS; CDR2 reads YYNGEE. The V end was cut by 0 bases, the J end by 6 bases, with 11 bases between. CDR3 DNA: TGTGCCAGCAGCGTAGGCGCGGGTTCGGATACGCAGTATTTT. Its translation: CASSVGAGSDTQYF.